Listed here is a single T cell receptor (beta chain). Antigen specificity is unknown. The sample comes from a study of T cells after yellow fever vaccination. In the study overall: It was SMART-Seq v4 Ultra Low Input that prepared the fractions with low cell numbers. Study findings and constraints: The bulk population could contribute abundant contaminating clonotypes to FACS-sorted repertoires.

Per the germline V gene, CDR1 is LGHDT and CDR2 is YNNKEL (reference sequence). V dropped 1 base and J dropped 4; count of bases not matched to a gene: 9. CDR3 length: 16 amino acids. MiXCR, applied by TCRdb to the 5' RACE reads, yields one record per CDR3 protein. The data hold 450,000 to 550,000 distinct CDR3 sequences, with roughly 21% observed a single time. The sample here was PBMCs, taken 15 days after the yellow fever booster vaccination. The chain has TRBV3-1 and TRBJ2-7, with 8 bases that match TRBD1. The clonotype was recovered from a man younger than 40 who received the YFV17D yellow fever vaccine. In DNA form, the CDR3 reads TGTGCCAGCAGCCAAGTGGTTGGGACAGGCCTTTACGAGCAGTACTTC. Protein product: CASSQVVGTGLYEQYF.